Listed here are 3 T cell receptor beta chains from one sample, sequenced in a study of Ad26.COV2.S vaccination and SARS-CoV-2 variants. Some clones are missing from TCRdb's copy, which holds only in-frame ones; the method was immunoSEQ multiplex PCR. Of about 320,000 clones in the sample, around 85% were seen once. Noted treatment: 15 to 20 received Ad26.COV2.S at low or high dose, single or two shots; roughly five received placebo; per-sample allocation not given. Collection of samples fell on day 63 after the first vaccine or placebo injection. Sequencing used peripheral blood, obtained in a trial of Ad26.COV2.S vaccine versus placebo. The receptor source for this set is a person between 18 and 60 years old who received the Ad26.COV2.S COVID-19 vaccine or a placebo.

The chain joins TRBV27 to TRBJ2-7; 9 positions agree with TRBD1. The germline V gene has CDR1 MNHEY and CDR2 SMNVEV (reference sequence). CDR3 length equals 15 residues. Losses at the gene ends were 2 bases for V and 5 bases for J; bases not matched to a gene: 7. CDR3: CASSLGEQGAHEQYF. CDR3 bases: TGTGCCAGCAGTTTAGGGGAACAGGGGGCCCACGAGCAGTACTTC.

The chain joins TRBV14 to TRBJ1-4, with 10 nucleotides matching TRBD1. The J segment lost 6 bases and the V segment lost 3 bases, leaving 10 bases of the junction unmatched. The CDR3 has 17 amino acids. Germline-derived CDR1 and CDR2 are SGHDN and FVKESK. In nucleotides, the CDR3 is TGTGCCAGCAGCCACAGAACCTTTGGACAGGGGGATGAAAAACTGTTTTTT. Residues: CASSHRTFGQGDEKLFF.

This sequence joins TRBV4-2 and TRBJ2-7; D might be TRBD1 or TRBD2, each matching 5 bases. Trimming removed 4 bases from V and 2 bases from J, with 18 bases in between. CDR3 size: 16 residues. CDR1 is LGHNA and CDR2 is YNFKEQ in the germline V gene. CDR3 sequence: CASSRLGREDTYEQYF. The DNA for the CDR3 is TGTGCCAGCAGCCGCTTGGGACGCGAAGACACCTACGAGCAGTACTTC.